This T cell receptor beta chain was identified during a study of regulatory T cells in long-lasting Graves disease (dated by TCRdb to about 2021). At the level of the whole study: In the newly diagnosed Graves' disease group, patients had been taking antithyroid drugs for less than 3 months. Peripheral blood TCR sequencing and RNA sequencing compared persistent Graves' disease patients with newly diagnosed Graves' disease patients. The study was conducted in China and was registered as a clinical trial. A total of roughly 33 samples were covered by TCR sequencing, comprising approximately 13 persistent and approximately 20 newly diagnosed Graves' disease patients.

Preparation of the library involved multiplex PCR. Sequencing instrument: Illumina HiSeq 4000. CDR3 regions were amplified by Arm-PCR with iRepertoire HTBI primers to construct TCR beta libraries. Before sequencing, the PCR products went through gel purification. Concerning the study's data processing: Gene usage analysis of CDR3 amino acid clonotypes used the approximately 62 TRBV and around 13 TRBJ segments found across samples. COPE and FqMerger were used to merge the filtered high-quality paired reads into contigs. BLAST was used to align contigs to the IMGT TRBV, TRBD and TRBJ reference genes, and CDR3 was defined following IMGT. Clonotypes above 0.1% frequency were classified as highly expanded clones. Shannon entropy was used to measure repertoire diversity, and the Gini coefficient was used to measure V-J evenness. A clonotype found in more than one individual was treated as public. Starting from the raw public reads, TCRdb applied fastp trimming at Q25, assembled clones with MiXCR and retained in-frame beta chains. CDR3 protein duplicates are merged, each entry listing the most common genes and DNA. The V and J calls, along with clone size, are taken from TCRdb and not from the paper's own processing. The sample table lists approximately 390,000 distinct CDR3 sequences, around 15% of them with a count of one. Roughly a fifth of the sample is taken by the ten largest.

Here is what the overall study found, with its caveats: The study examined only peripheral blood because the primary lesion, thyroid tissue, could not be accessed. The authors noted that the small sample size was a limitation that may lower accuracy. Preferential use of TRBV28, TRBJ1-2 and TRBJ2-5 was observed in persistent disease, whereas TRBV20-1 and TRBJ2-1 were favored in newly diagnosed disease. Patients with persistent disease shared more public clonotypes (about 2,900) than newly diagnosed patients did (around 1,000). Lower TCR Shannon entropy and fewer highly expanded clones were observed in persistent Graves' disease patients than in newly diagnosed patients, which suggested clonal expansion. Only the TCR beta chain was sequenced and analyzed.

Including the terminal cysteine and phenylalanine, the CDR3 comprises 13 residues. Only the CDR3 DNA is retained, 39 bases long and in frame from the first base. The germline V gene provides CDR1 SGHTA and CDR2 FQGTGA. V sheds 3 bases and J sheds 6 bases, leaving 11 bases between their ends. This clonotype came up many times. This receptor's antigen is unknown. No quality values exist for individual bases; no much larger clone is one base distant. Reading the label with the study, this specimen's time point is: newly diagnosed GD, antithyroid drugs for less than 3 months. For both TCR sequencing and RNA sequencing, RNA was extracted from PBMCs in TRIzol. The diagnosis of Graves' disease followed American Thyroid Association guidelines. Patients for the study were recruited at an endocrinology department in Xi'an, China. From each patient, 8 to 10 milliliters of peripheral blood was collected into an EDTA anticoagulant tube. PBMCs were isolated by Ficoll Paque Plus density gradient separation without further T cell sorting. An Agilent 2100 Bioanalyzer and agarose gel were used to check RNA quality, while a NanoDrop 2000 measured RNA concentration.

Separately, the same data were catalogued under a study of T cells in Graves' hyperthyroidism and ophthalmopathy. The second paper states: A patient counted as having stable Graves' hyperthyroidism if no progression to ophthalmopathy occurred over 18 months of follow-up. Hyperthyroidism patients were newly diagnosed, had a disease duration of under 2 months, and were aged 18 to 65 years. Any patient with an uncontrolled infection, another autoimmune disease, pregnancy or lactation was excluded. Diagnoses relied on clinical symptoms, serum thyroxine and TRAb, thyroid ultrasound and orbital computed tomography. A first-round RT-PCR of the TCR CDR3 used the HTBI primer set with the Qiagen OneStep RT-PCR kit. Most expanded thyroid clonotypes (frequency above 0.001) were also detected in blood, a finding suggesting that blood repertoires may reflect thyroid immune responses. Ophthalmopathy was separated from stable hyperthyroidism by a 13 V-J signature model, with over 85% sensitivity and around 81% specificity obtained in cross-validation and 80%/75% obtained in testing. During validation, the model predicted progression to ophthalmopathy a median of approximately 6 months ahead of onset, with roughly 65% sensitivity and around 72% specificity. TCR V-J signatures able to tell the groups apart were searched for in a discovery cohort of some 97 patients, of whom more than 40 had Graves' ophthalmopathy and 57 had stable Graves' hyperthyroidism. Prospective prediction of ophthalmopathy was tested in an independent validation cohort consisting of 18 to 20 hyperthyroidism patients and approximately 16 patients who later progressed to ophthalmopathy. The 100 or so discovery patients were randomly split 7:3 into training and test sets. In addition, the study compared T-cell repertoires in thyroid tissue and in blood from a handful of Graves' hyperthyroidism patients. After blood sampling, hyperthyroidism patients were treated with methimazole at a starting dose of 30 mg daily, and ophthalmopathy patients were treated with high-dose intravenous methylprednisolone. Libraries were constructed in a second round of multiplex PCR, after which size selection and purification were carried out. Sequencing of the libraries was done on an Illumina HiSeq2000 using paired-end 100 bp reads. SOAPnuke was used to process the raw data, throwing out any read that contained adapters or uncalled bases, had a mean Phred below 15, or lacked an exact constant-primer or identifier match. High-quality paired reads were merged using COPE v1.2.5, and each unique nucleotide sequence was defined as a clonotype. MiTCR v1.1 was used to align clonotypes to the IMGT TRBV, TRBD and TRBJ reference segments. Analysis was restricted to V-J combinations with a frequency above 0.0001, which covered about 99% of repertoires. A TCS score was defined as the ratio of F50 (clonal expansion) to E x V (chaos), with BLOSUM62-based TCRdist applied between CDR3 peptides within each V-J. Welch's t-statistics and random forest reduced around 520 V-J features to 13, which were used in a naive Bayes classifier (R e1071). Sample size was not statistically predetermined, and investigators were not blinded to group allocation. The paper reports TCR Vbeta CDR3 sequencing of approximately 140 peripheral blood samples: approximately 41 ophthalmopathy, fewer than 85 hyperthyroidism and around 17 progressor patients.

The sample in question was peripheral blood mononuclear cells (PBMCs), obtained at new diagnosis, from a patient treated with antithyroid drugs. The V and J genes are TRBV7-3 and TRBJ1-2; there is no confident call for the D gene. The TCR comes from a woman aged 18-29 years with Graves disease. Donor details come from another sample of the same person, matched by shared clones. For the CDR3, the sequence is CASSFGVVDGYTF. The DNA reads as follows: TGTGCCAGCAGCTTCGGGGTTGTGGATGGCTACACCTTC.